This T cell receptor (beta chain) was captured by sequencing in a study of cytomegalovirus exposure and HLA in healthy donors. Broader study findings: The CMV antigen specificity of a few CMV-associated chains was confirmed through in vitro analysis. The authors enumerated over 150 TCR beta chains as linked to cytomegalovirus. One variant, a missense change in DCLRE1C, was linked in a later analysis to TCR beta V- and J-gene trimming.

With V trimmed by 5 bases and J by 15 bases, 17 bases remained unmatched. Germline assignment: CDR1 MDHEN and CDR2 SYDVKM. The CDR3 is 15 residues long. As for this clone: Antigen: not known.

PCR employed 60 Vbeta and 13 Jbeta primers. Profiling relied on immunoSEQ multiplex PCR, and the TCRdb table lists in-frame clones only, not all of them. Among about 59,000 clones listed, about 90% were seen once. The specimen sequenced was PBMCs. This TCR came from a man aged 25-40 years in good health and CMV-seropositive. This chain links TRBV28 with TRBJ2-1; TRBD2 matches 9 bases. Here the CDR3 DNA reads TGTGCCAGCAGTCCTAGGGGACTAGCAGGAAACCCCCGGTTCTTC. Residues: CASSPRGLAGNPRFF. The complete variable domain, with remaining parts taken from reference TRBV28 and TRBJ2-1, reads DVKVTQSSRYLVKRTGEKVFLECVQDMDHENMFWYRQDPGLGLRLIYFSYDVKMKEKGDIPEGYSVSREKKERFSLILESASTNQTSMYLCASSPRGLAGNPRFFGPGTRLTVL.